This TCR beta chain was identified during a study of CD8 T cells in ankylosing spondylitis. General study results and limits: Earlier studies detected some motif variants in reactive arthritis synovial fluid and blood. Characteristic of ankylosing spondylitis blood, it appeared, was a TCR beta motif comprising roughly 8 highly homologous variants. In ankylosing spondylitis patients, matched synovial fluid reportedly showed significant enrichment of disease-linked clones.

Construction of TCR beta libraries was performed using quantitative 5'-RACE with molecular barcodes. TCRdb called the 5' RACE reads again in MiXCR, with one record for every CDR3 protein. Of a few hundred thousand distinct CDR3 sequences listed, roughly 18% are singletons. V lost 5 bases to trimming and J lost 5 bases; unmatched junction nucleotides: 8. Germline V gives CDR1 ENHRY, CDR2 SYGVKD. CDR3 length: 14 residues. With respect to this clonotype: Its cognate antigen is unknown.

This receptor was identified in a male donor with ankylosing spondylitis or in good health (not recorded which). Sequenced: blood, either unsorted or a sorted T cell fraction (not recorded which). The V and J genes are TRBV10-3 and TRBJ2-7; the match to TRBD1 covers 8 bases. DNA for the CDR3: TGTGCCATCAGTAAGAAGGGACAGGAGGACGAGCAGTACTTC. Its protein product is CAISKKGQEDEQYF.